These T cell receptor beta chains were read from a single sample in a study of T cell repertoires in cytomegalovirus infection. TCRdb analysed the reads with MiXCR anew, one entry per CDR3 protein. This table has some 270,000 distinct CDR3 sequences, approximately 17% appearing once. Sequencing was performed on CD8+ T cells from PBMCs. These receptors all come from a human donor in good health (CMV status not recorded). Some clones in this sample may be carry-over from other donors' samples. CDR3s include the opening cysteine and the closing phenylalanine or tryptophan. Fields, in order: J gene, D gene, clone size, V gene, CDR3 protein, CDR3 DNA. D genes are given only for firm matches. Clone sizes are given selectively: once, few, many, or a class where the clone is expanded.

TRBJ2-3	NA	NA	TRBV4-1	CASSQDSRVTQYF	TGCGCCAGCAGCCAAGATAGCCGAGTTACGCAGTATTTT
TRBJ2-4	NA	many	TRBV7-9	CASSERENIQYF	TGTGCCAGCAGCGAAAGGGAGAACATTCAGTACTTC
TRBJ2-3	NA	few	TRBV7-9	CASSLTKTRGKPKWGPDTQYF	TGTGCCAGCAGCTTAACGAAAACCCGAGGAAAACCCAAATGGGGGCCAGATACGCAGTATTTT
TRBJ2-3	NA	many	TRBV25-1	CATDSFGTDTQYF	TGTGCCACCGATAGCTTCGGCACAGATACGCAGTATTTT
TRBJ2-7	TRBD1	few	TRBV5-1	CASSLGQLGDEQYF	TGCGCCAGCAGCCTGGGACAGCTAGGGGACGAGCAGTACTTC
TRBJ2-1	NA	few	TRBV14	CASSQGANEQFF	TGTGCCAGCAGCCAAGGGGCGAATGAGCAGTTCTTC
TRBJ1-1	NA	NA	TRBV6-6	CASSGDRAILEAFF	TGTGCCAGCAGCGGGGACCGAGCCATCCTTGAAGCTTTCTTT
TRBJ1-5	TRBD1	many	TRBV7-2	CASSSGQGDQPQHF	TGTGCCAGCAGCTCCGGACAGGGCGATCAGCCCCAGCATTTT
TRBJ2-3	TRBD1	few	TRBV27	CASSRRDRASDTQYF	TGTGCCAGCAGCCGCCGGGACAGGGCGTCAGATACGCAGTATTTT
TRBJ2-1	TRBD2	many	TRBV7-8	CASSLVTGLAEFNYNEQFF	TGTGCCAGCAGCTTAGTCACGGGACTAGCGGAATTCAATTACAATGAGCAGTTCTTC
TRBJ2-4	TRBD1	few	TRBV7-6	CASSLEMTGGENNIQYF	TGTGCCAGCAGCTTAGAAATGACAGGGGGCGAGAATAACATTCAGTACTTC
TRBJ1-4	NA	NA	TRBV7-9	CASSSNRISSEKLFF	TGTGCCAGCAGCTCGAACAGGATTTCGAGTGAAAAACTGTTTTTT
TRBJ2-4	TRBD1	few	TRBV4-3	CASSQGTGGENIQYF	TGCGCCAGCAGCCAAGGAACAGGGGGTGAAAACATTCAGTACTTC
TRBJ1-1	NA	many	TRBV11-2	CASNPLNTEAFF	TGTGCCAGCAACCCTCTGAACACTGAAGCTTTCTTT
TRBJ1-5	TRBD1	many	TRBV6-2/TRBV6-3	CASSYPTGLDQPQHF	TGTGCCAGCAGTTACCCGACAGGGTTGGATCAGCCCCAGCATTTT
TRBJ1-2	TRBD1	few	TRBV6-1	CASSEGDRGQDGYTF	TGTGCCAGCAGTGAAGGGGACAGGGGGCAGGATGGCTACACCTTC
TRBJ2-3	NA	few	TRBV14	CASSSHTGFLGGAPDTQYF	TGTGCCAGCAGCTCCCACACCGGTTTCCTCGGAGGGGCCCCAGATACGCAGTATTTT
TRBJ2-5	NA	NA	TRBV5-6	CASSPLRQEKQETQYF	TGTGCCAGCAGCCCCCTCAGACAGGAGAAACAAGAGACCCAGTACTTC
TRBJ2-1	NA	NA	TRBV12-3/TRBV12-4	CASRGGTIPSPNEQFF	TGTGCCAGCAGAGGGGGGACAATACCCAGCCCCAATGAGCAGTTCTTC
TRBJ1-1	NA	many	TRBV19	CASSIGVEAFF	TGTGCCAGTAGTATAGGGGTTGAAGCTTTCTTT
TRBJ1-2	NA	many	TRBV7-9	CASSGTDINYGYTF	TGTGCCAGCAGCGGGACCGATATTAACTATGGCTACACCTTC
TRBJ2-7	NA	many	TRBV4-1	CASSLLTGNEQYF	TGCGCCAGCAGCCTCTTGACAGGCAACGAGCAGTACTTC
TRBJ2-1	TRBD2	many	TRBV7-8	CASSAELAGGLYNEQFF	TGTGCCAGCAGCGCCGAACTAGCGGGGGGGCTCTACAATGAGCAGTTCTTC
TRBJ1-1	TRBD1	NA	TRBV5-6	CASSLGTGVANTEAFF	TGTGCCAGCAGCCTGGGGACAGGGGTTGCGAACACTGAAGCTTTCTTT